These 25 T cell receptor beta chains originate from one sample sequenced in a study of blood T cells in healthy people across ages (dated by TCRdb to between 2015 and 2017). Library preparation employed 5' RACE. These reads were obtained on an Illumina HiSeq 2500. A second PCR of roughly 7 to 11 cycles was performed with a sample-barcoded 5' primer and a J-beta primer mix. TCRdb ran its own pipeline on the public reads, namely fastp trimming at Q25 and MiXCR clone calling, and kept in-frame beta chains. CDR3 protein sequences are deduplicated, and each keeps its most common genes and DNA. This sample holds just under 750,000 distinct CDR3 sequences; around a fifth were observed only once. Jointly, the top ten make up roughly a fifth of the sample. Sequenced material: blood. The receptors come from an older man in good health.

This clonotype was found a few times. V usage is TRBV24-1 and J usage is TRBJ1-1; D possibly corresponds to TRBD1 (6 bases). The CDR3 has 13 amino acids. The germline gives CDR1 KGHDR, CDR2 SFDVKD. V gave up 5 bases and J gave up 4 bases, with 10 bases separating them. The CDR3 DNA reads TGTGCCACCAGTGGGGGGGCGTCCACTGAAGCTTTCTTT. Protein product: CATSGGASTEAFF.

V gene TRBV7-9 combines with J gene TRBJ2-1, with 7 bases matching TRBD2. Germline V CDR1 and CDR2: SEHNR, FQNEAQ (reference sequence). The V and J ends lost 2 bases and 7 bases, in that order; junction bases with no gene match: 2. The CDR3 is made up of 13 amino acids. This CDR3 reads CASSLWGGNEQFF. DNA of the CDR3: TGTGCCAGCAGCTTATGGGGAGGGAATGAGCAGTTCTTC. Full variable domain (missing parts from reference TRBV7-9 and TRBJ2-1): DTGVSQNPRHKITKRGQNVTFRCDPISEHNRLYWYRQTLGQGPEFLTYFQNEAQLEKSRLLSDRFSAERPKGSFSTLEIQRTEQGDSAMYLCASSLWGGNEQFFGPGTRLTVL.

This chain connects TRBV9 to TRBJ1-3; D uncertain. The CDR3 sequence is 15 residues long. Per the germline V gene, CDR1 is SGDLS and CDR2 is YYNGEE. The ends were cut back, 3 bases at V and 0 bases at J, with 10 bases in the middle. The CDR3, as DNA: TGTGCCAGCAGCGACGCGGGGAGCTCTGGAAACACCATATATTTT. Translation: CASSDAGSSGNTIYF.

This clonotype was counted between two and nine times. CDR3 amino acids: CASSLEAALAKNIQYF. In DNA, the CDR3 is TGCGCCAGCAGCTTGGAGGCTGCCCTAGCCAAAAACATTCAGTACTTC. V is TRBV5-1 and J is TRBJ2-4; D gene ambiguous. Germline CDR1 reads SGHRS; CDR2 reads YFSETQ. V was trimmed by 0 bases and J by 0 bases, leaving 10 bases between them. CDR3 length equals 16 residues. The entire variable domain, with the rest obtained from reference TRBV5-1 and TRBJ2-4, is as follows: KAGVTQTPRYLIKTRGQQVTLSCSPISGHRSVSWYQQTPGQGLQFLFEYFSETQRNKGNFPGRFSGRQFSNSRSEMNVSTLELGDSALYLCASSLEAALAKNIQYFGAGTRLSVL.

This clonotype was counted at least ten times. The chain couples TRBV5-1 to TRBJ2-7; weak D call: TRBD1 (6 bases). Trimming left V 0 bases short and J 2 bases short, with 9 bases between. Germline-derived CDR1 and CDR2 are SGHRS and YFSETQ. CDR3 length equals 14 residues. The chain's CDR3 is CASSLGQETYEQYF. The DNA of the CDR3 is TGCGCCAGCAGCTTGGGACAGGAGACCTACGAGCAGTACTTC.

In this sample, this clonotype turned up many times. The rearrangement links TRBV12-3 or TRBV12-4 to TRBJ2-3, with 8 bases that match TRBD1. The V segment lost 4 bases and the J segment 3 bases; nucleotides outside the gene matches: 9. The CDR3 has 16 amino acids. The chain's CDR3 is CASSSTGVVPTDTQYF. Here the CDR3 DNA reads TGTGCCAGCAGTTCGACAGGGGTCGTTCCGACAGATACGCAGTATTTT.

The gene calls are TRBV28 and TRBJ1-6; D is ambiguous. In germline, CDR1 is MDHEN, CDR2 SYDVKM. This CDR3 is built from 13 residues. The V and J ends lost 6 bases and 5 bases respectively, with 8 bases between them. CDR3 residues: CASRSRNNSPLHF. The CDR3, as DNA: TGTGCCAGCAGAAGCCGGAATAATTCACCCCTCCACTTT.

This chain connects TRBV27 to TRBJ2-5; 10 bases fit TRBD2. The J call may be wrong; the DNA end is better matched by TRBJ2-7. Germline V lookup: CDR1 MNHEY, CDR2 SMNVEV (reference sequence). CDR3 length: 15 residues. Here the CDR3 reads CASSLSFGLADEQYF. DNA for the CDR3: TGTGCCAGCAGTTTATCGTTCGGACTAGCGGACGAGCAGTACTTC.

The table lists this clonotype with a few counts. The V and J genes are TRBV12-3 or TRBV12-4 and TRBJ1-5; D not certain. V gave up 2 bases and J gave up 9 bases, with 11 bases separating them. The CDR3 sequence is 13 residues long. CDR3 amino acids: CASSLRGSMPQHF. The CDR3 DNA is TGTGCCAGCAGTTTACGGGGTTCAATGCCCCAGCATTTT.

The rearrangement joins TRBV5-1 to TRBJ2-7; 11 bases are shared with TRBD1. The V gene's germline CDR1 is SGHRS and CDR2 YFSETQ. J gave up 6 bases and V 0 bases, and 5 bases lay outside the gene matches. CDR3 size: 15 residues. CDR3 bases: TGCGCCAGCAGCTTGGTCGGGACAGGGGGTATCGAGCAGTACTTC. It is translated as CASSLVGTGGIEQYF. The full variable domain, completed using reference TRBV5-1 and TRBJ2-7, is KAGVTQTPRYLIKTRGQQVTLSCSPISGHRSVSWYQQTPGQGLQFLFEYFSETQRNKGNFPGRFSGRQFSNSRSEMNVSTLELGDSALYLCASSLVGTGGIEQYFGPGTRLTVT.

The genes are TRBV14 and TRBJ2-3; a possible D gene is TRBD2 (5 bases). The V and J ends lost 4 bases and 7 bases respectively, with 15 bases between them. The CDR3 loop spans 14 amino acids. CDR1 SGHDN and CDR2 FVKESK come from the germline V gene. CDR3 in amino acids: CASSLSADWYTQYF. For the CDR3, the DNA is TGTGCCAGCAGCCTTTCTGCGGACTGGTATACGCAGTATTTT.

The genes are TRBV6-2 or TRBV6-3 and TRBJ2-7, with D possibly being TRBD1 or TRBD2 (7 bases each). The germline V and J ends were trimmed by 6 bases and 5 bases, with 17 bases remaining between them. This CDR3 comprises 14 residues. Germline assignment: CDR1 MNHEY and CDR2 SVGEGT. CDR3 sequence reads: CASSDREGNHEQYV. DNA for the CDR3: TGTGCCAGCAGCGACAGGGAGGGTAACCACGAGCAGTACGTC.

This chain links TRBV27 with TRBJ2-2; 7 bases fit TRBD2. Germline values: CDR1 MNHEY, CDR2 SMNVEV (reference sequence). After removal of 2 bases from V and 6 bases from J, the junction contained 9 bases not matched to a gene. The CDR3 is made up of 16 amino acids. The CDR3, as DNA: TGTGCCAGCAGTTTAATGACTAGTGGGGGGGCCGGGGAGCTGTTTTTT. Translation: CASSLMTSGGAGELFF.

This clonotype was observed a few times. The V gene is TRBV15, the J gene TRBJ1-4; maybe TRBD1 (5 bases). This CDR3 is built from 12 residues. V was trimmed by 4 bases and J by 7 bases, leaving 7 bases between them. From germline, CDR1 is LNHNV and CDR2 YYDKDF (reference sequence). CDR3 sequence reads: CATSIRGEKLFF. The CDR3 DNA reads TGTGCCACCAGCATTAGGGGTGAAAAACTGTTTTTT.

This clonotype came up a few times. An end of the junction differs from the germline gene, which may be a read error. The chain employs TRBV12-3 or TRBV12-4 and TRBJ2-5; either TRBD1 or TRBD2 may supply D (5 bases each). The CDR3 has 13 residues. The CDR3 region has the DNA TGTGCCAGCAGCTTGAATGGGGGTGAGACCCGGCACTTC. This codes for CASSLNGGETRHF.

The V call is TRBV6-2 or TRBV6-3, the J call TRBJ2-1; D ambiguous. Germline CDR1 MNHEY, CDR2 SVGEGT. With 2 bases removed from V and 4 bases from J, the gap between germline ends came to 6 bases. The CDR3 has 13 residues. The chain's CDR3 is CASSYATYNEQFF. In DNA, the CDR3 is TGTGCCAGCAGTTACGCTACATACAATGAGCAGTTCTTC.

V gene TRBV7-2 combines with J gene TRBJ1-6, with 8 bases lining up with TRBD1. There are 14 residues in the CDR3. V was clipped by 5 bases and J by 10 bases; unmatched bases: 7. Germline V gene sequence: CDR1 SGHTA, CDR2 FQGNSA. The CDR3 reads CASSPDRGGSPLHF. The CDR3 region has the DNA TGTGCCAGCAGCCCAGACAGGGGAGGCTCACCCCTCCACTTT. The whole variable domain, filled in from reference TRBV7-2 and TRBJ1-6, reads GAGVSQSPSNKVTEKGKDVELRCDPISGHTALYWYRQSLGQGLEFLIYFQGNSAPDKSGLPSDRFSAERTGGSVSTLTIQRTQQEDSAVYLCASSPDRGGSPLHFGNGTRLTVT.

This clonotype was observed a handful of times. The chain joins TRBV20-1 to TRBJ2-7, with TRBD2 identical over 10 bases. Trimming cost V 6 bases and J 3 bases; bases outside gene matches: 20. The CDR3 is 18 amino acids. Germline lookup yields CDR1 DFQATT and CDR2 SNEGSKA (reference sequence). The CDR3 nucleotides read TGCAGTGCGTTTCCTCTGCCTAGCGGGGGCTACTTAGGCTACGAGCAGTACTTC. It is translated as CSAFPLPSGGYLGYEQYF.

This chain uses TRBV30 with TRBJ2-3, with D perhaps matching TRBD1 or TRBD2 (6 bases each). The CDR3 spans 12 residues. The V gene's germline CDR1 is GTSNPN and CDR2 SVGIG (reference sequence). Trimming stripped 3 bases from V and 9 bases from J, with 13 bases between. DNA of the CDR3: TGTGCCTGGAGACAAAGGGGGGCCACGCAGTATTTT. Its translation is CAWRQRGATQYF. Combining the CDR3 with reference TRBV30 and TRBJ2-3 gives the whole variable domain SQTIHQWPATLVQPVGSPLSLECTVEGTSNPNLYWYRQAAGRGLQLLFYSVGIGQISSEVPQNLSASRPQDRQFILSSKKLLLSDSGFYLCAWRQRGATQYFGPGTRLTVL.

The chain joins TRBV6-5 to TRBJ2-7; D might be TRBD1 (6 bases). V was clipped by 4 bases and J by 2 bases, with 12 bases between them. The length of the CDR3 is 14 residues. Germline V gene sequence: CDR1 MNHEY, CDR2 SVGAGI. CDR3 sequence: CASSSDSGAYEQYF. The CDR3 DNA reads as TGTGCCAGCAGTTCGGACAGTGGGGCCTACGAGCAGTACTTC.

This clonotype was picked up a small number of times. V gene TRBV12-3 or TRBV12-4 combines with J gene TRBJ2-5; TRBD2 agrees at 7 bases. With 5 bases clipped from V and 1 base from J, the junction kept 4 bases outside the gene matches. CDR3 length: 14 amino acids. CDR3 coding DNA: TGTGCCAGCAGTCGGGCGGGAGCCCAAGAGACCCAGTACTTC. Its translation: CASSRAGAQETQYF.

This clonotype was picked up a small number of times. CDR3 sequence reads: CASSWSQGAPGGYTF. The CDR3 DNA follows: TGTGCCAGCAGCTGGTCACAGGGGGCGCCTGGTGGCTACACCTTC. The V and J genes are TRBV5-5 and TRBJ1-2, with 9 bases lining up with TRBD1. V dropped 3 bases and J dropped 7; count of bases not matched to a gene: 10. The CDR3 has 15 amino acids. The germline V gene encodes CDR1 SGHKS and CDR2 YYEKEE (reference sequence).

This clonotype was recorded many times. The V call is TRBV5-1, the J call TRBJ2-7; possible D gene TRBD1, 6 bases. Looked up from germline, CDR1 is SGHRS and CDR2 is YFSETQ. This CDR3 is built from 14 residues. V lost 2 bases, J lost 0 bases, and 9 bases lay in between. CDR3 region: CASSFGQSSYEQYF. The CDR3 coding sequence is TGCGCCAGCAGCTTCGGACAGAGCTCCTACGAGCAGTACTTC.

The chain joins TRBV10-3 to TRBJ1-1, with D perhaps TRBD1 (5 bases). V was cut by 7 bases and J by 4 bases, with 13 bases left in between. The CDR3 has 13 amino acids. CDR1 is ENHRY and CDR2 is SYGVKD in the germline V gene. CDR3 sequence: CAINRGESTEAFF. The CDR3 bases are TGTGCCATCAACCGAGGGGAGTCCACTGAAGCTTTCTTT.

This clonotype was counted once. Its ends do not fully match the called genes, so a read error is possible. The chain joins TRBV25-1 to TRBJ2-3, with D perhaps matching TRBD1 (5 bases). CDR3 size: 15 residues. The germline V gene has CDR1 MGHDK and CDR2 SYGVNS. The CDR3 region is CASSSPQGFTDTRYF. CDR3 bases: TGTGCCAGCAGTTCACCGCAGGGATTCACAGATACGCGGTATTTT.